The T cell receptor (beta chain) described here comes from a study of beta chain features in type 1 diabetes. In the study overall: No age, gender or cell yield differences were seen between patients and healthy donors.

The CDR3 spans 11 residues. Trimming cost V 5 bases and J 3 bases, with 4 bases left between them. Germline assignment: CDR1 SEHNR and CDR2 FQNEAQ (reference sequence). Sequencing targeted expressed TCRB transcripts, as all isolated RNA had been reverse transcribed. This table comes from immunoSEQ multiplex PCR, and its TCRdb copy is limited to in-frame clones, with some not included. The table has roughly 300,000 clones, around 15% seen once. This clone was seen repeatedly, ten times or more. Within the sample, other DNA sequences also encode this same CDR3. The rearrangement uses TRBV7-9 and TRBJ1-2; D uncertain. Specimen: central memory CD4+ T cells from blood. This TCR derives from a man between 25 and 39 years old in good health. The CDR3 spells CASSRDYGYTF. DNA for the CDR3: TGTGCCAGCAGCAGGGACTATGGCTACACCTTC.